These T cell receptor beta chains were read from a single sample in a study of control samples from healthy donors and cancer patients. Using immunoSEQ multiplex PCR, the repertoire was profiled, and TCRdb retains in-frame clones only, with some absent. The sample contains 350,000 to 450,000 clones, 90% of which appear only once. Sequencing was performed on PBMCs. The receptors were sampled from a man in his forties with head and neck cancer. The conserved cysteine and the conserved F or W are not part of the CDR3 here.

V gene,J gene,CDR3 protein
TRBV7-9,TRBJ2-7,ASSLADEQY
TRBV11-2,TRBJ2-5,ASSFSGGETQY
TRBV7-2,TRBJ2-4,ASSRTGGDIQY
TRBV5-1,TRBJ1-3,ASSLDGSGNTIY
TRBV7-6,TRBJ2-3,ASSLRAGTDTQY
TRBV4-2,TRBJ1-5,ASSPVAGAEGNQPQH
TRBV4-1,TRBJ2-2,ASSPRPSGGTGELF
TRBV24-1,TRBJ2-3,ATSGASRAGMGTDTQY
TRBV7-3,TRBJ2-3,ASSSQLVGSGTDTQY
TRBV9,TRBJ2-2,ASSLTPGTSGTGELF
TRBV6-4,TRBJ2-3,ASSSGGTDTQY
TRBV6-5,TRBJ2-2,AAMGQGNTGELF
TRBV2,TRBJ2-3,ASSPRPHTDTQY
TRBV7-2,TRBJ2-3,ASSLSRRTDTQY
TRBV27,TRBJ2-2,ASSPPGLLTGELF
TRBV19,TRBJ2-1,ASNADRGVYEQF
TRBV7-8,TRBJ1-3,ASSLSVNTIY
TRBV4-1,TRBJ2-2,ASSQAERNTGELF
TRBV15,TRBJ1-4,ATSPTGVGEKLF
TRBV30,TRBJ1-2,AWGIGGADGYT